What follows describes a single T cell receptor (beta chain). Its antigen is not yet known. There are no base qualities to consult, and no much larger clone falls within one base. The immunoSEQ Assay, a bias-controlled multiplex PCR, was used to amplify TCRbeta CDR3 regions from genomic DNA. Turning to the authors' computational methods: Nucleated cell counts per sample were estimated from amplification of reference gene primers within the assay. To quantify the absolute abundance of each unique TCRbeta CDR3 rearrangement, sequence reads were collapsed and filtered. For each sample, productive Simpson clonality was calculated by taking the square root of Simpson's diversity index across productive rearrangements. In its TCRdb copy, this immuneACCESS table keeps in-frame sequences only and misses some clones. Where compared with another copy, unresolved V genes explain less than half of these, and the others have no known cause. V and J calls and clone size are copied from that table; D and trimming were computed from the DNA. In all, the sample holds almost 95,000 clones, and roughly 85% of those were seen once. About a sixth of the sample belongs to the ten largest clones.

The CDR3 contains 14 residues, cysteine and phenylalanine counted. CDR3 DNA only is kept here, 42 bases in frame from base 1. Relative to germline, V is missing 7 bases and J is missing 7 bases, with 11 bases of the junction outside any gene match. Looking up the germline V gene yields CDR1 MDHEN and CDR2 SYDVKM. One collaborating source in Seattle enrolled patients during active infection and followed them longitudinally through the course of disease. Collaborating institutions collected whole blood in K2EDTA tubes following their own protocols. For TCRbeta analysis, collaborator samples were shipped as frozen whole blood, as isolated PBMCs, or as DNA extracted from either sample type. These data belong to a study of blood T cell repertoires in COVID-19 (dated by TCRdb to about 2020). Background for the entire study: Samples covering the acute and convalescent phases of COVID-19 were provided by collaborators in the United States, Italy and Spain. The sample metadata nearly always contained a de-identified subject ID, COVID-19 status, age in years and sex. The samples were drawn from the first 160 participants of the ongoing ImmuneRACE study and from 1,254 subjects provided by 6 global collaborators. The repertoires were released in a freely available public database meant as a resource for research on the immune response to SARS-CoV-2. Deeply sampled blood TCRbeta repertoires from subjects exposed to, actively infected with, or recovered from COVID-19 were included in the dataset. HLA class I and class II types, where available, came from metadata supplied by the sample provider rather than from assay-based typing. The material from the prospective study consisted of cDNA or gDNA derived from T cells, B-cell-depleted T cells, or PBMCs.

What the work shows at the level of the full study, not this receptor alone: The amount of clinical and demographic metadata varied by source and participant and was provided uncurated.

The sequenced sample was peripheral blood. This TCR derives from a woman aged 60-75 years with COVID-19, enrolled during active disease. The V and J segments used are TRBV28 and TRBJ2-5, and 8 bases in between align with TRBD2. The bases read TGTGCCAGCAAACTGGGGACTAGTCTAAGGACCCAGTACTTC. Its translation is CASKLGTSLRTQYF.